One sample yielded the 30 T cell receptor beta chains listed below, sequenced in a study of monozygotic twins with inflammatory bowel disease. For each CDR3 protein, TCRdb gives one entry from its re-call of the 5' RACE reads, without DNA. The table lists roughly 100,000 distinct CDR3 sequences, with around 1.9% in the top ten. What was sequenced was blood. These receptors came from a human donor with ulcerative colitis or Crohn's disease, or a healthy co-twin of an affected twin (not recorded which).

V is TRBV7-2 and J is TRBJ1-4. The CDR3 spans 13 residues. Germline values: CDR1 SGHTA, CDR2 FQGNSA. CDR3 region: CASSFGLNEKLFF.

V usage is TRBV27 and J usage is TRBJ2-7. CDR1 and CDR2 (germline): MNHEY, SMNVEV (reference sequence). This CDR3 spans 14 amino acids. CDR3: CASSHHPRSYEQYF.

The gene calls are TRBV5-5 and TRBJ2-7; TCRdb gives TRBD1 as the D gene, but with no DNA this cannot be confirmed. Germline-derived CDR1 and CDR2 are SGHKS and YYEKEE (reference sequence). There are 15 residues in the CDR3. CDR3 in amino acids: CASSPGGSGSYEQYF.

The chain is built from TRBV5-4 and TRBJ2-2; lacking DNA, the TRBD1 call made by TCRdb goes unchecked. The CDR3 is 15 amino acids. Germline V lookup: CDR1 SGHNT, CDR2 YYREEE (reference sequence). The CDR3: CAASAGQIPPGELFF.

The rearrangement joins TRBV30 to TRBJ2-1; TCRdb picks TRBD2, but there is no DNA to check that call. This CDR3 region has 17 residues. The germline V gene has CDR1 GTSNPN and CDR2 SVGIG (reference sequence). The CDR3 sequence is CAWRETLAAKYGNEQFF.

The rearrangement joins TRBV4-3 to TRBJ2-3; there is no DNA to check the TCRdb D call of TRBD1. Germline V gene data show CDR1 as LGHNA and CDR2 as YSLEER. The CDR3 length is 17 residues. The CDR3 spells CASSRLSTGWGEDTQYF.

The V gene is TRBV12-3 or TRBV12-4, the J gene TRBJ2-3. CDR3 length: 12 residues. The CDR3 is CASSVDRDTQYF.

This CDR3 reads CASSVSNSPGSNEQFF. The rearrangement links TRBV9 to TRBJ2-1. CDR1 is SGDLS, CDR2 YYNGEE, per germline. The CDR3 spans 16 residues.

This chain links TRBV7-8 with TRBJ1-1; TCRdb indicates TRBD1, and absent DNA this call remains unverified. From germline, CDR1 is SGHVS and CDR2 FQNEAQ. This CDR3 region has 16 residues. The CDR3 sequence: CASRLAGGYTNTEAFF.

The chain recombines TRBV11-2 with TRBJ2-4; the D call from TCRdb, TRBD1, cannot be confirmed without DNA. CDR1 SGHAT and CDR2 FQNNGV come from the germline V gene. This CDR3 spans 12 amino acids. Here the CDR3 reads CASSFPGYIQYF. Full variable domain (outside the CDR3, taken from reference TRBV11-2 and TRBJ2-4): EAGVAQSPRYKIIEKRQSVAFWCNPISGHATLYWYQQILGQGPKLLIQFQNNGVVDDSQLPKDRFSAERLKGVDSTLKIQPAKLEDSAVYLCASSFPGYIQYFGAGTRLSVL.

V is TRBV20-1 and J is TRBJ2-1; the D gene TCRdb calls, TRBD2, cannot be checked with no DNA. The CDR3 is made up of 12 amino acids. Germline CDR1 and CDR2: DFQATT and SNEGSKA (reference sequence). The chain's CDR3 is CSRERRGNEQFF.

The rearrangement links TRBV28 to TRBJ2-7; TCRdb's assignment of TRBD1 cannot be checked, as there is no DNA. This CDR3 has 12 residues. CDR1 and CDR2 (germline): MDHEN, SYDVKM. The CDR3 reads CASRVSAREQYF.

The chain has TRBV5-1 and TRBJ2-1; TCRdb picks TRBD1, but there is no DNA to check that call. CDR1 and CDR2 from the germline V gene are SGHRS and YFSETQ. The CDR3 is made up of 15 amino acids. This CDR3 reads CASSPLERWNNEQFF.

CDR3 sequence reads: CASSQRGLPNQPQHF. V gene TRBV5-1 combines with J gene TRBJ1-5; TCRdb's D gene call, TRBD1, goes unchecked for lack of DNA. The CDR3 has 15 residues. Looked up from germline, CDR1 is SGHRS and CDR2 is YFSETQ. The full variable domain, rest sourced from reference TRBV5-1 and TRBJ1-5, is KAGVTQTPRYLIKTRGQQVTLSCSPISGHRSVSWYQQTPGQGLQFLFEYFSETQRNKGNFPGRFSGRQFSNSRSEMNVSTLELGDSALYLCASSQRGLPNQPQHFGDGTRLSIL.

This sequence joins TRBV18 and TRBJ2-1; TCRdb gives TRBD2 as the D gene, but with no DNA this cannot be confirmed. Germline V lookup: CDR1 KGHSH, CDR2 LQKENI. This CDR3 is 16 amino acids long. The CDR3 sequence is CASSSRTSGLNNEQFF.

This sequence joins TRBV21-1 and TRBJ2-1; TCRdb proposes TRBD2, but this gene call is untestable without DNA. TRBV21-1 is noted as a pseudogene. This CDR3 has 19 residues. CDR3 region: CASSKKAPGGTSDDNEQFF.

CDR3 protein: CASSPIPGPTDTQYF. The V call is TRBV6-2 or TRBV6-3, the J call TRBJ2-3; TCRdb's assignment of TRBD2 cannot be checked, as there is no DNA. CDR3 length: 15 amino acids. Germline loops: CDR1 MNHEY, CDR2 SVGEGT.

This chain uses TRBV5-1 with TRBJ1-1; lacking DNA, the TRBD1 call made by TCRdb goes unchecked. Per germline, CDR1 SGHRS and CDR2 YFSETQ. There are 14 residues in the CDR3. This CDR3 reads CASSLVTVGTEAFF.

The chain carries TRBV5-1 and TRBJ1-2; absent DNA, TCRdb's TRBD1 call cannot be checked. The CDR3 sequence is 17 residues long. Germline CDR1 reads SGHRS; CDR2 reads YFSETQ. The CDR3 protein is CASSNQPPGTGSRGYTF.

CDR3 residues: CASSADVYNEQFF. The chain employs TRBV9 and TRBJ2-1. This CDR3 comprises 13 residues. From germline, CDR1 is SGDLS and CDR2 YYNGEE.

The rearrangement joins TRBV9 to TRBJ2-5; TCRdb indicates TRBD1, and absent DNA this call remains unverified. The V gene's germline CDR1 is SGDLS and CDR2 YYNGEE. The CDR3 has 14 residues. The CDR3: CASNSGYPGETQYF.

The chain links TRBV7-2 to TRBJ1-5. The CDR3 totals 15 residues. The V gene's germline CDR1 is SGHTA and CDR2 FQGNSA. CDR3 region: CASSLVGSRNQPQHF.

This chain joins TRBV15 and TRBJ2-4; the TCRdb D gene call, TRBD1, has no DNA to confirm it. The germline V gene encodes CDR1 LNHNV and CDR2 YYDKDF (reference sequence). This CDR3 is 18 amino acids long. The chain's CDR3 is CATSRDSGQTLAKNIQYF.

This chain connects TRBV7-9 to TRBJ2-7; the TRBD1 assignment by TCRdb is unverifiable without DNA. The CDR3 is made up of 11 amino acids. Germline CDR1 and CDR2: SEHNR and FQNEAQ (reference sequence). CDR3 sequence reads: CASSSSEPQGF. Based on the CDR3 plus reference TRBV7-9 and TRBJ2-7, the full variable domain is DTGVSQNPRHKITKRGQNVTFRCDPISEHNRLYWYRQTLGQGPEFLTYFQNEAQLEKSRLLSDRFSAERPKGSFSTLEIQRTEQGDSAMYLCASSSSEPQGFGPGTRLTVT.

V gene TRBV6-1 combines with J gene TRBJ2-7; TCRdb proposes TRBD2, but this gene call is untestable without DNA. CDR1 and CDR2 from the germline V gene are MNHNS and SASEGT. The CDR3 runs to 14 residues. The CDR3 is CASSDRDFLREQYF.

The V gene is TRBV12-3 or TRBV12-4, the J gene TRBJ2-6; the D call from TCRdb, TRBD2, cannot be confirmed without DNA. The CDR3 runs 20 residues. The CDR3 loop is CATERGRPVKFSSGANVLTF.

This chain links TRBV7-6 with TRBJ2-2; TCRdb indicates TRBD2, and absent DNA this call remains unverified. Germline CDR1 and CDR2: SGHVS and FNYEAQ. The CDR3 has 13 residues. The CDR3 is CACTVAGTGELFF.

The genes are TRBV27 and TRBJ1-4; TCRdb picks TRBD1, but there is no DNA to check that call. The germline V gene encodes CDR1 MNHEY and CDR2 SMNVEV (reference sequence). The CDR3 extends over 12 amino acids. This CDR3 is CASSLEGRKLFF.

This chain links TRBV5-1 with TRBJ1-3. The CDR3 length is 18 residues. Germline CDR1 is SGHRS and CDR2 is YFSETQ. CDR3: CASSPGGFAANSGNTIYF.

CDR3 sequence: CASSYSAPISTDTQYF. V usage is TRBV12-3 or TRBV12-4 and J usage is TRBJ2-3; the TCRdb D gene call, TRBD1, has no DNA to confirm it. The CDR3 has 16 amino acids.